The 20 T cell receptor beta chains below come from one sample, sequenced in a study of cytomegalovirus exposure and HLA in healthy donors (dated by TCRdb to about 2017). The library was generated by the immunoSEQ multiplex PCR assay. This immuneACCESS table, as held by TCRdb, lists in-frame sequences with V and J called but not all clones. Of the missing ones, under half trace to an unresolved V gene in checked studies; the others have no known cause. The sample includes roughly 150,000 clones, with around 81% observed a single time. The ten largest clones add up to about 2% of the sample. The material sequenced was PBMCs. Source of these receptors: a man younger than 45 in good health and CMV-seropositive.

This clone was counted only a few times. J is TRBJ1-6 and V is TRBV6-5; D gene uncertain. CDR1 is MNHEY and CDR2 is SVGAGI in the germline V gene. The germline V and J ends were trimmed by 4 bases and 8 bases, with 6 bases remaining between them. The CDR3 spans 12 residues. Here the CDR3 reads CASSSRYSPLHF. CDR3 DNA sequence: TGTGCCAGCAGTTCGAGGTATTCACCCCTCCACTTT.

The chain combines TRBV7-9 with TRBJ2-2; possible D gene TRBD1, 6 bases. V dropped 7 bases and J dropped 6 bases, with 18 bases sitting between them. The CDR3 runs to 15 residues. Germline V lookup: CDR1 SEHNR, CDR2 FQNEAQ (reference sequence). Written as DNA, the CDR3 is TGTGCCAGCACCTCAATAGACAGGATTGCCGGGGAGCTGTTTTTT. It codes for CASTSIDRIAGELFF. The whole variable domain, remainder taken from reference TRBV7-9 and TRBJ2-2, is DTGVSQNPRHKITKRGQNVTFRCDPISEHNRLYWYRQTLGQGPEFLTYFQNEAQLEKSRLLSDRFSAERPKGSFSTLEIQRTEQGDSAMYLCASTSIDRIAGELFFGEGSRLTVL.

The chain joins TRBV13 to TRBJ2-5, with 7 bases lining up with TRBD1. Germline CDR1 PRHDT, CDR2 FYEKMQ (reference sequence). V lost 1 base to trimming and J lost 5 bases; unmatched junction nucleotides: 7. CDR3 length: 15 amino acids. The CDR3 DNA sequence: TGTGCCAGCAGCTTAGACCCGACAGGGTTGGAGACCCAGTACTTC. Its protein is CASSLDPTGLETQYF. Drawing the rest from reference TRBV13 and TRBJ2-5, the complete variable domain is AAGVIQSPRHLIKEKRETATLKCYPIPRHDTVYWYQQGPGQDPQFLISFYEKMQSDKGSIPDRFSAQQFSDYHSELNMSSLELGDSALYFCASSLDPTGLETQYFGPGTRLLVL.

The V gene is TRBV7-6, the J gene TRBJ2-2; TRBD2 might be the D (5 bases). This CDR3 comprises 14 residues. Germline assignment: CDR1 SGHVS and CDR2 FNYEAQ. Trimming took off 5 bases at V and 7 bases at J, with 14 bases between the two ends. CDR3 nucleotide sequence: TGTGCCAGCAGCCCTCAGACTATCAACGGGGAGCTGTTTTTT. Translated, it gives CASSPQTINGELFF.

The chain's CDR3 is CASSYGRANQPQHF. DNA of the CDR3: TGTGCCAGCAGTTACGGGAGGGCCAATCAGCCCCAGCATTTT. The rearrangement links TRBV6-5 to TRBJ1-5; D gene unclear. Trimming pared 2 bases from V and 3 bases from J, leaving 8 bases between. CDR1 and CDR2 (germline): MNHEY, SVGAGI. There are 14 residues in the CDR3.

The gene calls are TRBV7-2 and TRBJ2-7, with 8 bases aligning to TRBD1. The CDR3 totals 15 residues. V lost 5 bases, J lost 3 bases, and 9 bases stayed unmatched. Germline values: CDR1 SGHTA, CDR2 FQGNSA. The CDR3 nucleotides read TGTGCCAGCAGCGTGACAGGGGATCACGGCTACGAGCAGTACTTC. Its protein product is CASSVTGDHGYEQYF.

The table lists this clone with a few counts. The V call is TRBV4-1, the J call TRBJ2-7; 10 positions agree with TRBD1. Unmatched junction bases numbered 5, after V lost 3 bases and J lost 3 bases. CDR3 size: 15 residues. The V gene's germline CDR1 is MGHRA and CDR2 YSYEKL. CDR3 bases: TGCGCCAGCAGCCATGGGACAGGGGAATTCTACGAGCAGTACTTC. This codes for CASSHGTGEFYEQYF.

V usage is TRBV4-3 and J usage is TRBJ1-1, with D unclear. CDR1 and CDR2 from the germline V gene are LGHNA and YSLEER. The CDR3 extends over 14 amino acids. V was clipped by 3 bases and J by 0 bases, with 8 bases between them. In DNA, the CDR3 is TGCGCCAGCAGCCAGCGAGTCCTGAACACTGAAGCTTTCTTT. This encodes CASSQRVLNTEAFF.

This chain joins TRBV7-8 and TRBJ2-7, with D maybe TRBD1 (6 bases). The V end lost 3 bases, the J end lost 2 bases, and 14 bases lay between the germline ends. This CDR3 spans 15 amino acids. The germline V gene encodes CDR1 SGHVS and CDR2 FQNEAQ. CDR3 bases: TGTGCCAGCAGCTTTGTCAGGGGACCCCCCTACGAGCAGTACTTC. This gives the protein CASSFVRGPPYEQYF.

This chain joins TRBV6-5 and TRBJ2-4, with D possibly TRBD1 on 6 matching bases. V shed 6 bases and J shed 8 bases, with 14 bases lying between them. Germline CDR1 and CDR2: MNHEY and SVGAGI. The CDR3 is 13 residues long. CDR3 region: CASRDPQGHIQYF. For the CDR3, the DNA is TGTGCCAGCAGAGACCCCCAGGGGCACATTCAGTACTTC.

Notes on this clone: Other DNA sequences from this sample encode an identical CDR3 as well. J is TRBJ2-1 and V is TRBV7-6; 8 bases fit TRBD2. Germline V gene data show CDR1 as SGHVS and CDR2 as FNYEAQ. Losses at the gene ends were 4 bases for V and 4 bases for J; bases not matched to a gene: 6. The CDR3 sequence is 15 residues long. CDR3 DNA: TGTGCCAGCAGCTCGAGCGGGGGATCGTACAATGAGCAGTTCTTC. Its translation: CASSSSGGSYNEQFF.

The gene calls are TRBV7-2 and TRBJ2-7, with D perhaps matching TRBD2 (5 bases). Per the germline V gene, CDR1 is SGHTA and CDR2 is FQGNSA. Trimming cost V 5 bases and J 2 bases, with 10 bases left between them. There are 13 residues in the CDR3. CDR3 protein: CASSQRQAYEQYF. Written as DNA, the CDR3 is TGTGCCAGCAGCCAGCGGCAGGCCTACGAGCAGTACTTC. The whole variable domain, filled in from reference TRBV7-2 and TRBJ2-7, reads GAGVSQSPSNKVTEKGKDVELRCDPISGHTALYWYRQSLGQGLEFLIYFQGNSAPDKSGLPSDRFSAERTGGSVSTLTIQRTQQEDSAVYLCASSQRQAYEQYFGPGTRLTVT.

The chain uses TRBV6-5 and TRBJ2-7, with TRBD2 matching 13 bases. In germline, CDR1 is MNHEY, CDR2 SVGAGI. The ends lost 5 bases at V and 4 bases at J; junction bases unmatched: 5. The length of the CDR3 is 15 residues. As DNA, the CDR3 is TGTGCCAGCAGTAAACTAGCGGGGGGGGGTTACGAGCAGTACTTC. It is translated as CASSKLAGGGYEQYF.

This sequence joins TRBV30 and TRBJ1-6; unclear D gene. This CDR3 region has 13 residues. V was shortened by 1 base and J by 5 bases, with 6 bases between the two germline ends. In germline, CDR1 is GTSNPN, CDR2 SVGIG (reference sequence). The CDR3 DNA is TGTGCCTGGAGTGGCGGGAATAATTCACCCCTCCACTTT. This sequence encodes CAWSGGNNSPLHF.

The rearrangement links TRBV10-2 to TRBJ2-7; possible D gene TRBD1, 6 bases. The CDR3 length is 13 residues. Germline CDR1 WSHSY, CDR2 SAAADI. V gave up 6 bases and J gave up 1 base, with 10 bases separating them. The DNA for the CDR3 is TGCGCCAGCAGGCTAGGGGGTTCCTACGAGCAGTACTTC. Translating it yields CASRLGGSYEQYF.

V usage is TRBV7-3 and J usage is TRBJ2-2; D unresolved. CDR1 and CDR2 from the germline V gene are SGHTA and FQGTGA. The V and J ends lost 3 bases and 3 bases respectively, with 5 bases between them. The CDR3 totals 13 residues. DNA of the CDR3: TGTGCCAGCAGCTTCCTCGACACCGGGGAGCTGTTTTTT. Protein: CASSFLDTGELFF. Full variable domain (missing parts from reference TRBV7-3 and TRBJ2-2): GAGVSQTPSNKVTEKGKYVELRCDPISGHTALYWYRQSLGQGPEFLIYFQGTGAADDSGLPNDRFFAVRPEGSVSTLKIQRTERGDSAVYLCASSFLDTGELFFGEGSRLTVL.

This chain joins TRBV19 and TRBJ2-1; TRBD2 might be the D (5 bases). The CDR3 is 13 amino acids. Germline V gives CDR1 LNHDA, CDR2 SQIVND (reference sequence). V gave up 5 bases and J gave up 10 bases, with 15 bases separating them. Written as DNA, the CDR3 is TGTGCCAGTAGTGCGGGCCTCTATCGGGAGCAGTTCTTC. Its translation: CASSAGLYREQFF.

A few counts support this clone. The V call is TRBV9, the J call TRBJ1-2; D is perhaps TRBD1 (5 bases). The CDR3 loop spans 15 amino acids. Germline V CDR1 and CDR2: SGDLS, YYNGEE. V was pared by 0 bases and J by 5 bases, with 14 bases between. In nucleotides, the CDR3 is TGTGCCAGCAGCGTAGGACAGACACCAATTTATGGCTACACCTTC. Encoded protein: CASSVGQTPIYGYTF.

V and J are TRBV2 and TRBJ1-4; 7 bases align to TRBD1. This CDR3 region has 14 residues. CDR1 is SNHLY, CDR2 FYNNEI, per germline. After removal of 6 bases from V and 5 bases from J, the junction contained 6 bases not matched to a gene. The CDR3 DNA reads TGTGCCAGCAGGACCGGGACAGAGAATGAAAAACTGTTTTTT. Translating gives CASRTGTENEKLFF.

The chain links TRBV29-1 to TRBJ1-2; 9 bases align to TRBD1. The CDR3 consists of 14 residues. Losses at the gene ends were 3 bases for V and 3 bases for J; bases not matched to a gene: 5. Germline assignment: CDR1 SQVTM and CDR2 ANQGSEA. The CDR3 DNA reads as TGCAGCGTTGAGGGGACAGGGTGGGACTATGGCTACACCTTC. Encoded protein: CSVEGTGWDYGYTF.